What follows is one TCR beta chain and its context. This clone appeared once. What this receptor recognizes is not known. Nothing much larger sits one base from this clone, and base qualities are not available. Each donor gave one peripheral blood draw, about 100 mL on average, collected into heparinised tubes. Naive, central memory, regulatory and stem cell-like memory CD4+ T cells were sorted on a BD FACSAria II using a panel including CD45RO, CCR7, CD25, CD127, CD95 and CD27. Purity was above 95% for every sorted population. PBMCs were isolated right away by Lymphoprep density gradient centrifugation and were stained directly, without culture. So that batch effects would be minimized, each experiment stained and sorted samples in pairs, pairing one healthy donor with one patient. This entry belongs to a study of beta chain features in type 1 diabetes (dated by TCRdb to 2017 to 2018). Regarding the research as a whole: Patients and healthy donors did not differ in mean age, gender distribution, total cell number or subset yield. Regulatory and stem cell-like memory subsets were isolated from only 8 patients and roughly 8 healthy donors, whereas naive and central memory subsets came from all 28 donors. The study compared the TCRB repertoires of sorted circulating CD4+ T cell subsets in recently diagnosed type 1 diabetes patients with those in matched healthy donors. Across all samples, almost 110 million sorted cells were examined, and cell number per subset correlated strongly with RNA yield. The paper's findings and limits, for the study overall: Type 1 diabetes patients showed a moderate but significant shortening of TCRB CDR3 length in all four CD4+ subsets. Sequencing cDNA rather than genomic DNA could over-represent highly expressing activated cells, although activation and CD3 levels did not differ between groups. Naive, central memory and regulatory TCRB repertoires appeared to be more alike among patients than among healthy donors. At VDJ recombination sites, patients with type 1 diabetes made fewer insertions and deleted more nucleotides, a pattern implying thymic rearrangement abnormalities. Shorter templates might have been favored by PCR, but patient and control samples were amplified and corrected together, so both groups would have been affected equally by any skew. Only small numbers of individuals were included in the HLA sub-analyses, which left unresolved whether HLA type had any influence on TCRB rearrangement.

The High Capacity cDNA Reverse Transcription Kit was used to reverse transcribe all of the isolated RNA, meaning that expressed TCRB transcripts were what got sequenced. Deep immunoSEQ sequencing was performed on naive, central memory and regulatory T cell samples, with an average of around 3.5 million total reads per sample. After sorted cells were lysed in RLT buffer, RNA was extracted with DNase-treated RNeasy Micro or Mini kits, with the choice depending on cell number. Each cell subset was processed on its own to prevent cross-contamination, while patient and healthy donor samples were processed together. TCRB sequences were amplified from cDNA with the immunoSEQ multiplex PCR, producing 87-bp fragments spanning the CDR3 region. Sequencing of the amplicons was performed on the Illumina HiSeq platform. The original methods were these. PCR bias was computationally corrected using synthetic template baselines, reads within Hamming distance 2 were collapsed, and singletons that could not be merged were discarded. Reads were aligned to IMGT to assign V, D and J genes, CDR3 length, and insertions or deletions at six rearrangement sites. Within each subset, clonotype counts were normalized to sorted cell number, after which true diversity and Gini coefficients were computed with the tcR R package. Repertoire sharing was quantified using the overlap coefficient calculated on TCRB nucleotide sequences. Out-of-frame TCRB sequences from naive cells were analyzed to stand in for the pre-selection repertoire. TCRdb retrieved this table from immuneACCESS and kept in-frame rearrangements only. Not all clones are present; in checked studies, unresolved V genes account for under half, and no reason is known for the remainder. V and J calls and clone size follow that table, whereas D and trimming were derived from the DNA. Present in this sample are under 250,000 clones, approximately 15% of which were seen just once. The ten largest account for 0.019% of the sample.

Specimen: naive CD4+ T cells from blood. This specimen's cell subset or site label, interpreted: true naive CD4+ T cells. The source of this sequence is a man in his thirties or forties with type 1 diabetes.

The CDR3 corresponds to CASRTGYWPQHF. The nucleotide sequence reads TGTGCCAGCAGGACAGGGTACTGGCCCCAGCATTTT. Here the chain combines TRBV28 and TRBJ1-5; TRBD1 agrees with 7 junctional bases. CDR1 and CDR2, per the germline V gene, are MDHEN and SYDVKM. The CDR3 measures 12 amino acids from cysteine to phenylalanine. Solely the CDR3 DNA is kept, with 36 bases framed from the first base. Trimming takes 6 bases off V and 9 bases off J; junction bases not matched to a gene: 5.